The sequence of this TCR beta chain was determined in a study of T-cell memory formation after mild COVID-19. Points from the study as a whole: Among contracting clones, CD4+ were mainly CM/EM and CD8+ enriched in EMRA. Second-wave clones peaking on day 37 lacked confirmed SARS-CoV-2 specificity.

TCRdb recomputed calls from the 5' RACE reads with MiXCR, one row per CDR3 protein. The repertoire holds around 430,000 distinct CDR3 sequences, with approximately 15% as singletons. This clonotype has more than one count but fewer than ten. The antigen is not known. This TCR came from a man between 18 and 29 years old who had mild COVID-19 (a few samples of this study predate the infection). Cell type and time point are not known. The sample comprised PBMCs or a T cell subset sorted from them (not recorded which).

The DNA for the CDR3 is TGTGCCAGCAGTTACGACCCGGGCCACAATGAGCAGTTCTTC. This codes for CASSYDPGHNEQFF. The rearrangement uses TRBV6-5 and TRBJ2-1; D is uncertain. The CDR3 runs 14 residues. The germline CDR1 and CDR2 sequences are MNHEY and SVGAGI. Trimming took off 2 bases at V and 5 bases at J, with 10 bases between the two ends.